This is a list of T cell receptor beta chains from one sample in a study of cytomegalovirus exposure and HLA in healthy donors. TCRdb's table, derived via immunoSEQ multiplex PCR, lists solely in-frame clones and lacks some. The sample has about 110,000 clones; over 60% are singletons. The material sequenced was PBMCs. These receptors originate from a woman aged 60-75 years in good health and CMV-seropositive. Both conserved end residues are part of each CDR3. A D gene is named only where the DNA matches it firmly. Some rows have no size entry. The others give once, few or many, or a class for an expanded clone.

j_call v_call d_call clone_size cdr3_nt cdr3_aa
TRBJ2-1 TRBV2 TRBD2 - TGTGCCAGCAGGGCCGGACTAGCGGGGAGCTACAATGAGCAGTTCTTC CASRAGLAGSYNEQFF
TRBJ1-1 TRBV5-5 TRBD1 - TGTGCCAGCAGCTCGACAGGGCCCGGGGGCACTGAAGCTTTCTTT CASSSTGPGGTEAFF
TRBJ1-5 TRBV7-9 TRBD1 - TGTGCCAGCAGCGCAGGACAGGGGCGCAATCAGCCCCAGCATTTT CASSAGQGRNQPQHF
TRBJ2-5 TRBV20-1 - - TGCAGTGCCCTAACCGGGGAGACCCAGTACTTC CSALTGETQYF
TRBJ2-1 TRBV6-6 TRBD2 - TGTGCCAGCGGGGACTACCAACACTCCTACAATGAGCAGTTCTTC CASGDYQHSYNEQFF
TRBJ1-2 TRBV29-1 - once TGCAGCGTTGAAGATCATGACAGCGACTATGGCTACACCTTC CSVEDHDSDYGYTF
TRBJ1-5 TRBV10-3 - - TGTGCCATCGCGGTGGCGGGGGGACAGCCCCAGCATTTT CAIAVAGGQPQHF
TRBJ2-1 TRBV4-1 TRBD2 many TGCGCCAGCAGCCAGTTAGCGGGAGTCTTGTCCTACAATGAGCAGTTCTTC CASSQLAGVLSYNEQFF
TRBJ2-5 TRBV2 TRBD1 - TGTGCCAGCAGTCCTCGGGACAGGTTGGAGACCCAGTACTTC CASSPRDRLETQYF
TRBJ2-7 TRBV18 TRBD2 once TGTGCCAGCTCACGGACACTAGCGGGAGTCCACGAGCAGTACTTC CASSRTLAGVHEQYF
TRBJ1-5 TRBV9 - - TGTGCCAGCAGCGCGGACGGGGAGGTTAGTCAGCCCCAGCATTTT CASSADGEVSQPQHF
TRBJ2-7 TRBV28 - once TGTGCCAGCAGCCTCGGACATGACGAGCAGTACTTC CASSLGHDEQYF
TRBJ2-3 TRBV12-5 TRBD2 - TGTGCTAGTGGTTTCGGGAGGCGGAGTGCAGATACGCAGTATTTT CASGFGRRSADTQYF
TRBJ2-3 TRBV11-1 - - TGTGCCAGCAGCCCAGAGAGCGTGGGAGCCACAGATACGCAGTATTTT CASSPESVGATDTQYF
TRBJ2-7 TRBV6-6 - once TGTGCCAGCAGTGACTTAGAGCAGTACTTC CASSDLEQYF
TRBJ2-2 TRBV5-1 TRBD1 - TGCGCCTCCCAGCTTGGGACAGTCGAACAGGGCGGGGAGCTGTTTTTT CASQLGTVEQGGELFF
TRBJ2-7 TRBV9 TRBD1 - TGTGCCAGCAGCGTTGGGACAGGGTTTTACTACGAGCAGTACTTC CASSVGTGFYYEQYF
TRBJ2-1 TRBV15 - - TGTGCCACCAGCAGAGATCGAGGCTCCCCTCGCTCCTACAATGAGCAGTTCTTC CATSRDRGSPRSYNEQFF
TRBJ2-3 TRBV4-1 TRBD2 - TGCGCCAGCAGCCTGCCGCCAGCGGGAGTAACAGATACGCAGTATTTT CASSLPPAGVTDTQYF
TRBJ1-5 TRBV18 - - TGTGCCAGCTCACCAGACAGTAATCAGCCCCAGCATTTT CASSPDSNQPQHF
TRBJ1-5 TRBV2 - - TGTGCCAGCAGTATTCGTTCCCTTAGCAATCAGCCCCAGCATTTT CASSIRSLSNQPQHF
TRBJ1-1 TRBV5-6 - few TGTGCCAGCAGCTTGGTCAACGGGGGATACACTGAAGCTTTCTTT CASSLVNGGYTEAFF